The 7 T cell receptor beta chains below were found in one sample sequenced in a study of T cell repertoires in cytomegalovirus infection. Using its own MiXCR run on the reads, TCRdb lists one record per CDR3 protein. The sample lists 170,000 or so distinct CDR3 sequences, 15% to 20% occurring once. The specimen was CD8+ T cells from PBMCs. All receptors come from a human donor in good health (CMV status not recorded). Some clones in this sample may be carry-over from other donors' samples.

In its sample, this clonotype was seen many times. The V and J genes are TRBV7-8 and TRBJ1-3; D possibly corresponds to TRBD1 (5 bases). Germline V lookup: CDR1 SGHVS, CDR2 FQNEAQ. This CDR3 has 15 residues. V gave up 1 base and J gave up 4 bases, with 11 bases separating them. This chain's CDR3 is CASSLGTPSGNTIYF. In DNA, the CDR3 is TGTGCCAGCAGCTTAGGGACACCCTCAGGAAACACCATATATTTT. The whole variable domain, filled in from reference TRBV7-8 and TRBJ1-3, reads GAGVSQSPRYKVAKRGQDVALRCDPISGHVSLFWYQQALGQGPEFLTYFQNEAQLDKSGLPSDRFFAERPEGSVSTLKIQRTQQEDSAVYLCASSLGTPSGNTIYFGEGSWLTVV.

V is TRBV29-1 and J is TRBJ2-7, with D unclear. The germline V and J ends were trimmed by 6 bases and 0 bases, with 9 bases remaining between them. Per germline, CDR1 SQVTM and CDR2 ANQGSEA. The CDR3 totals 12 residues. The CDR3 nucleotides read TGCAGCGTCTTACAGAGCTCCTACGAGCAGTACTTC. This encodes CSVLQSSYEQYF.

This rearrangement joins TRBV12-3 or TRBV12-4 to TRBJ2-7; D is unresolved. V gave up 6 bases and J gave up 0 bases, with 18 bases separating them. This CDR3 comprises 16 residues. CDR3 DNA: TGTGCCAGCAGCCCCCCTGGGCTTGTGAGCTCCTACGAGCAGTACTTC. As protein: CASSPPGLVSSYEQYF.

This clonotype has just a few counts. The chain recombines TRBV6-5 with TRBJ1-2; D gene unclear. Germline CDR1 MNHEY, CDR2 SVGAGI. The V gene lost 2 bases and the J gene lost 4 bases, with 8 bases spanning the gap. The CDR3 length is 13 residues. CDR3 loop: CASSYRTFYGYTF. For the CDR3, the DNA is TGTGCCAGCAGTTACAGAACCTTCTATGGCTACACCTTC.

This clonotype was counted many times. CDR3 residues: CASSPRLGVANEQFF. CDR3 nucleotide sequence: TGTGCCAGCAGCCCAAGACTAGGGGTCGCGAATGAGCAGTTCTTC. V gene TRBV7-2 combines with J gene TRBJ2-1; D is possibly TRBD2 (6 bases). This CDR3 region has 15 residues. Germline V gene data show CDR1 as SGHTA and CDR2 as FQGNSA. The V gene lost 5 bases and the J gene lost 7 bases, with 18 bases spanning the gap.

The chain carries TRBV14 and TRBJ2-6; the D gene could be TRBD1 or TRBD2 (5 bases each). V lost 5 bases and J lost 0, with 17 bases in between. The CDR3 is 18 amino acids. Germline V lookup: CDR1 SGHDN, CDR2 FVKESK. The DNA of the CDR3 is TGTGCCAGCAGCACTCCGGGACGGTGGATCTCTGGGGCCAACGTCCTGACTTTC. Translation: CASSTPGRWISGANVLTF.

This clonotype has just a few counts. This rearrangement joins TRBV7-2 to TRBJ2-5; D is undetermined. Trimming stripped 4 bases from V and 5 bases from J, with 5 bases between. The CDR3 is 11 amino acids. Germline CDR1 reads SGHTA; CDR2 reads FQGNSA. For the CDR3, the DNA is TGTGCCAGCAGCTCCGGGGAGACCCAGTACTTC. Translated, it gives CASSSGETQYF.